One T cell receptor (beta chain) is described in this entry. As yet, its antigen is unknown. This sample is drawn from a study of beta chain features in type 1 diabetes. General study points: The study found moderately but significantly shorter TCRB CDR3s in all four CD4+ subsets of Type 1 diabetes patients.

CD4+ naive, central memory, regulatory and stem cell-like memory cells were sorted via CD45RO/CCR7/CD25/CD127/CD95/CD27. The CDR3 is 11 residues long. The J segment lost 16 bases and the V segment lost 6 bases, leaving 4 bases of the junction unmatched. Germline lookup yields CDR1 SNHLY and CDR2 FYNNEI. The authors reverse transcribed all of the isolated RNA, so sequencing captured expressed TCRB transcripts. TCRdb's table, derived via immunoSEQ multiplex PCR, lists solely in-frame clones and lacks some. Here the sample spans hundreds of thousands of clones, around 15% being singletons. Sequencing was done on a sample of naive CD4+ T cells from blood. The chain couples TRBV2 to TRBJ1-6, with 9 positions matching TRBD1. This TCR derives from a man younger than 30 with type 1 diabetes. For the CDR3, the DNA is TGTGCCAGCAGGGCCGGGACAGGGCTCCACTTT. It translates to CASRAGTGLHF.